The 5 T cell receptor beta chains listed next were all sequenced from one sample in a study of T-cell memory formation after mild COVID-19. TCRdb re-called the 5' RACE reads through MiXCR, storing one row per CDR3 protein. The table has fewer than 500,000 distinct CDR3 sequences, roughly 25% seen once. Sequenced input: PBMCs or a T cell subset sorted from them (not recorded which). These receptors were taken from an adult woman who had mild COVID-19 (a few samples of this study predate the infection). Cell type and time point are not known.

This chain joins TRBV5-5 and TRBJ1-1; no firm D call. The germline V gene encodes CDR1 SGHKS and CDR2 YYEKEE (reference sequence). The length of the CDR3 is 14 residues. Trimming removed 5 bases from V and 0 bases from J, with 11 bases in between. The CDR3 sequence: CASRTRTVNTEAFF. CDR3 nucleotides: TGTGCCAGCAGGACACGGACGGTGAACACTGAAGCTTTCTTT.

The sample holds a few counts of this clonotype. The chain employs TRBV20-1 and TRBJ2-7, with 9 bases identical to TRBD1. The V segment lost 1 base and the J segment 0 bases; nucleotides outside the gene matches: 4. Germline V lookup: CDR1 DFQATT, CDR2 SNEGSKA (reference sequence). The CDR3 is 15 residues long. The CDR3 nucleotides read TGCAGTGCTAGAGGGGACAGGGAGGCCTCCTACGAGCAGTACTTC. Its translation: CSARGDREASYEQYF.

This chain joins TRBV27 and TRBJ1-1; a weak D match, TRBD1 (6 bases). This CDR3 has 17 amino acids. V dropped 3 bases and J dropped 1 base, with 18 bases sitting between them. Looked up from germline, CDR1 is MNHEY and CDR2 is SMNVEV (reference sequence). Here the CDR3 DNA reads TGTGCCAGCAGTTTGAAACAGGGAGGGGGGGCGAACACTGAAGCTTTCTTT. Protein sequence: CASSLKQGGGANTEAFF.

The rearrangement uses TRBV18 and TRBJ2-2, with 7 bases identical to TRBD1. Losses at the gene ends were 6 bases for V and 4 bases for J; bases not matched to a gene: 8. The CDR3 contains 15 residues. Per germline, CDR1 KGHSH and CDR2 LQKENI. The CDR3 sequence: CASSGQSPSTGELFF. CDR3 bases: TGTGCCAGCTCGGGACAGAGCCCCAGCACCGGGGAGCTGTTTTTT.

Only a few counts were recorded for this clonotype. The CDR3 sequence: CASSYSNSFPSSYNEQFF. The CDR3 region has the DNA TGTGCCAGCAGTTACTCAAATAGCTTCCCGAGCTCCTACAATGAGCAGTTCTTC. The chain couples TRBV6-2 or TRBV6-3 to TRBJ2-1; D gene uncertain. Trimming removed 0 bases from V and 0 bases from J, with 15 bases in between. CDR3 size: 18 residues. CDR1 is MNHEY and CDR2 is SVGEGT in the germline V gene.